A selection of T cell receptor beta chains follows, all from one sample in a study of shared clonotypes between healthy human individuals. Libraries were prepared by immunoSEQ multiplex PCR; TCRdb keeps only in-frame clonotypes and omits some of them. The data contain roughly 760,000 clones, around 74% of them singletons. Material: memory CD4+ T cells sorted from blood. All receptors come from a woman aged 25 to 39 in good health. CDR3s include the opening cysteine and the closing phenylalanine or tryptophan. The D gene is left open where the match is weak. Clone sizes are given selectively: once, few, many, or a class where the clone is expanded.

TRBJ2-7	TRBD1	TRBV10-1	-	TGCGCCAGCAGCTCGGGACAGGGGACCCACGAGCAGTACTTC	CASSSGQGTHEQYF
TRBJ2-3	-	TRBV6-1	-	TGTGCCACACTCTTCACAGATACGCAGTATTTT	CATLFTDTQYF
TRBJ1-4	-	TRBV11-2	few	TGTGCCAGCAGCTTAGATAGGCGGAGATCTAATGAAAAACTGTTTTTT	CASSLDRRRSNEKLFF
TRBJ1-1	-	TRBV20-1	-	TGCAGTGCGGGACAAAACACTGAAGCTTTCTTT	CSAGQNTEAFF
TRBJ2-1	TRBD2	TRBV4-2	-	TGTGCCAGCAGCCAAGATTTTGATTGGACTAGCGGGATGACATACAATGAGCAGTTCTTC	CASSQDFDWTSGMTYNEQFF
TRBJ2-3	-	TRBV5-1	once	TGCGCCAGCAGCTCACTTGGGGCCTACACAGATACGCAGTATTTT	CASSSLGAYTDTQYF
TRBJ1-5	TRBD1	TRBV28	few	TGTGCCAGCATGGACCAGGGGGCCTATCAGCCCCAGCATTTT	CASMDQGAYQPQHF
TRBJ1-5	-	TRBV19	-	TGTGCCAGTAGTTCCCTGGGAGGGCAGCCCCAGCATTTT	CASSSLGGQPQHF
TRBJ1-1	-	TRBV11-2	-	TGTGCCAGCAGTCCGCGGGGCGGGAGCACTGAAGCTTTCTTT	CASSPRGGSTEAFF
TRBJ1-1	-	TRBV14	-	TGTGCCAGCAGCCGGGGGGTGAACACTGAAGCTTTCTTT	CASSRGVNTEAFF
TRBJ1-5	-	TRBV7-9	-	TGTGCCAGCAGTAGGGATGGGGACTCTCAGCCCCAGCATTTT	CASSRDGDSQPQHF
TRBJ2-3	-	TRBV5-1	-	TGCGCCAGCAGCTTACCCCTTCTAGGGGGGACAGATACGCAGTATTTT	CASSLPLLGGTDTQYF
TRBJ2-1	-	TRBV27	-	TGTGCCAGCAGTGTAGAAGGTGGGGGCTTTGGCCCCTACAATGAGCAGTTCTTC	CASSVEGGGFGPYNEQFF
TRBJ1-1	-	TRBV28	-	TGTGCCAGCAGTTTGAGGTGGGGGGCGCGGTTCCCTGAAGCTTTCTTT	CASSLRWGARFPEAFF
TRBJ2-3	-	TRBV5-1	-	TGCGCCAGCAGACCGGGGATTAGCACAGATACGCAGTATTTT	CASRPGISTDTQYF
TRBJ2-5	TRBD1	TRBV6-1	-	TGTGCCAGCCAACAACAGGGGCCATCACAAGAGACCCAGTACTTC	CASQQQGPSQETQYF
TRBJ2-2	-	TRBV6-5	-	TGTGCCAGCAGCCGTGACTTGGACACCGGGGAGCTGTTTTTT	CASSRDLDTGELFF
TRBJ2-2	-	TRBV5-5	-	TGTGCCAGCAGCCGCGGGGACTCCAACACCGGGGAGCTGTTTTTT	CASSRGDSNTGELFF
TRBJ1-1	-	TRBV25-1	few	TGTGCCAGCGAGGACAGAAAGAACACTGAAGCTTTCTTT	CASEDRKNTEAFF
TRBJ2-1	-	TRBV2	-	TGTGCCAGCGGCATCACCAGGGAGAACGGGCAGTTCTTC	CASGITRENGQFF
TRBJ2-2	TRBD2	TRBV5-1	-	TGCGCCAGCAGCGGATTAGCGGGAGGTGGGACCGGGGAGCTGTTTTTT	CASSGLAGGGTGELFF
TRBJ1-4	-	TRBV7-2	-	TGTGCCAGCAGCTTAGGTTGGGGGGGTGCAACTAATGAAAAACTGTTTTTT	CASSLGWGGATNEKLFF
TRBJ2-1	TRBD2	TRBV12-5	-	TGTGCTAGGATCAGGAGGACTAGCGGGAGAGGGGAGCAGTTCTTC	CARIRRTSGRGEQFF
TRBJ1-1	-	TRBV10-3	-	TGTGCCATCTCGGGACCATCCGACACTGAAGCTTTCTTT	CAISGPSDTEAFF
TRBJ1-1	-	TRBV6-6	-	TGTGCCAGCAGGAGGAACACTGAAGCTTTCTTT	CASRRNTEAFF